These T cell receptor beta chains were read from a single sample in a study of PD-L1 blockade in urothelial cancer. Profiling relied on immunoSEQ multiplex PCR, and the TCRdb table lists in-frame clones only, not all of them. The table records about 72,000 clones, 70% to 90% of them present only once. This specimen consisted of PBMCs, obtained around atezolizumab (anti-PD-L1) treatment. These receptors all stem from a man aged 60 to 75 with urothelial cancer. The CDR3 runs from the conserved cysteine through the conserved F or W. D genes are given only for firm matches. Size is stated for part of the rows, as once, few or many counts, or as a class when the clone is expanded.

D gene,V gene,clone size,J gene,CDR3 protein,CDR3 DNA
TRBD1,TRBV5-1,.,TRBJ1-2,CASSPGTGLEGYTF,TGCGCCAGCAGCCCTGGGACAGGGCTTGAGGGCTACACCTTC
.,TRBV11-3,.,TRBJ2-5,CASSLVDRGTQYF,TGTGCCAGCAGCTTAGTCGATCGCGGGACCCAGTACTTC
TRBD1,TRBV11-2,.,TRBJ1-4,CASSLARGREKLFF,TGTGCCAGCAGCTTAGCCAGGGGGCGTGAAAAACTGTTTTTT
TRBD2,TRBV7-2,few,TRBJ2-1,CASGTRGYNEQFF,TGTGCCAGCGGGACTAGGGGATACAATGAGCAGTTCTTC
.,TRBV30,once,TRBJ2-3,CAWSEGTDTQYF,TGTGCCTGGAGCGAGGGTACAGATACGCAGTATTTT
TRBD2,TRBV5-1,.,TRBJ2-7,CASSLSGVPWDEQYF,TGCGCCAGCAGCTTGAGCGGGGTTCCTTGGGACGAGCAGTACTTC
TRBD1,TRBV7-9,.,TRBJ2-7,CASSPRDRIEQYF,TGTGCCAGCAGCCCCCGGGACAGGATCGAGCAGTACTTC
TRBD2,TRBV11-2,few,TRBJ2-2,CASRRGGTNTGELFF,TGTGCCAGCAGACGGGGGGGTACGAACACCGGGGAGCTGTTTTTT
TRBD1,TRBV30,.,TRBJ1-2,CAWSRGQGRSGYTF,TGTGCCTGGAGTAGGGGGCAGGGAAGGAGTGGCTACACCTTC
TRBD1,TRBV30,.,TRBJ1-2,CAWIRRTGGNYGYTF,TGTGCCTGGATACGGAGGACAGGGGGAAACTATGGCTACACCTTC
TRBD2,TRBV14,few,TRBJ2-1,CASSQVAGGLYNEQFF,TGTGCCAGCAGCCAAGTAGCGGGGGGCCTGTACAATGAGCAGTTCTTC
.,TRBV5-4,.,TRBJ1-6,CASSLTGNSPLHF,TGTGCCAGCAGCTTGACGGGGAATTCACCCCTCCACTTT
TRBD1,TRBV7-2,.,TRBJ2-5,CASSVGTGGGQETQYF,TGTGCCAGCAGCGTTGGGACAGGGGGCGGACAAGAGACCCAGTACTTC
.,TRBV7-6,.,TRBJ1-1,CASSADTNTEAFF,TGTGCCAGCAGCGCAGACACGAACACTGAAGCTTTCTTT
TRBD2,TRBV14,.,TRBJ2-3,CASSPGRWTSGGSTDTQYF,TGTGCCAGCAGCCCGGGAAGGTGGACTAGCGGGGGAAGCACAGATACGCAGTATTTT
TRBD1,TRBV15,.,TRBJ2-5,CATSRGLGQGDPWTQYF,TGTGCCACCAGCAGAGGGCTAGGACAGGGGGATCCGTGGACCCAGTACTTC
.,TRBV7-9,few,TRBJ1-1,CASGPLDGPRAEAFF,TGTGCCAGCGGTCCCTTAGACGGTCCCAGGGCTGAAGCTTTCTTT
TRBD1,TRBV18,.,TRBJ1-4,CASSPRTGPNEKLFF,TGTGCCAGCTCACCAAGGACAGGGCCTAATGAAAAACTGTTTTTT
.,TRBV4-3,.,TRBJ1-2,CASSQVGGFLGYTF,TGCGCCAGCAGCCAAGTGGGGGGATTCCTCGGCTACACCTTC
.,TRBV5-6,.,TRBJ1-3,CASSPLGGSSGNTIYF,TGTGCCAGCAGCCCGTTGGGGGGGAGCTCTGGAAACACCATATATTTT
TRBD2,TRBV5-5,.,TRBJ2-1,CASSPLRLAGGGQFF,TGTGCCAGCAGCCCCCTGCGACTAGCGGGGGGAGGGCAGTTCTTC
TRBD2,TRBV7-2,once,TRBJ2-2,CASNKGLAGSNTGELFF,TGTGCCAGCAATAAGGGACTAGCGGGGTCTAACACCGGGGAGCTGTTTTTT
TRBD2,TRBV4-3,.,TRBJ2-7,CASSQEAGGSSYEQYF,TGCGCCAGCAGCCAAGAGGCGGGGGGTAGCTCCTACGAGCAGTACTTC
.,TRBV2,.,TRBJ2-5,CASSVFGLQETQYF,TGTGCCAGCAGTGTTTTTGGCTTACAAGAGACCCAGTACTTC
.,TRBV6-1,.,TRBJ2-1,CASTQGHSNEQFF,TGTGCCAGCACCCAGGGACATAGCAATGAGCAGTTCTTC
.,TRBV6-5,.,TRBJ2-7,CASSLAPTYEQYF,TGTGCCAGCAGCCTAGCCCCGACCTACGAGCAGTACTTC
TRBD1,TRBV7-2,.,TRBJ2-5,CASSRDRGGETQYF,TGTGCCAGCAGCAGGGACAGGGGGGGCGAGACCCAGTACTTC